This T cell receptor beta chain was recovered during a study of shared T cell receptors in the human thymus. TCRdb's table, derived via immunoSEQ multiplex PCR, lists solely in-frame clones and lacks some. The repertoire consists of roughly 500,000 clones, with around 78% occurring once and the leading ten covering about 0.012%. V was cut by 1 base and J by 2 bases, with 14 bases left in between. Looked up from germline, CDR1 is SGHDT and CDR2 is YYEEEE. This CDR3 contains 16 residues. These data also featured in a second study, about human thymus T cells.

Sequencing input: thymocytes. The clonotype originates from a boy younger than two with a congenital heart defect. V gene TRBV5-6 combines with J gene TRBJ2-3, with D perhaps matching TRBD2 (5 bases). The CDR3 nucleotides are TGTGCCAGCAGCTTGATTGAGCGGCTCGACACAGATACGCAGTATTTT. It codes for CASSLIERLDTDTQYF. Full variable domain (remainder filled in from reference TRBV5-6 and TRBJ2-3): DAGVTQSPTHLIKTRGQQVTLRCSPKSGHDTVSWYQQALGQGPQFIFQYYEEEERQRGNFPDRFSGHQFPNYSSELNVNALLLGDSALYLCASSLIERLDTDTQYFGPGTRLTVL.